This T cell receptor beta chain was profiled in a study of post-analysis software for immune sequencing data. Study information: Patients had relapsing-remitting, secondary progressive or progressive-relapsing multiple sclerosis; some lacked subtype. Findings and caveats of the study: Batch-matched samples strongly co-clustered by F measure. Those with multiple sclerosis, the patient group, showed significantly lower normalized Chao1 diversity than controls. Included in a set of roughly five TRBV segments more frequent in patients than controls were TRBV5-6, TRBV5-1 and TRBV20-1.

cDNA libraries for TCR beta contained unique molecular identifiers. With roughly 0.85 to 11 million T cells as the source, a few hundred thousand cDNA molecules resulted. TCRdb fed the PCR reads into MiXCR, producing one record per CDR3 protein. The sample comprises about 680,000 distinct CDR3 sequences, 55% to 70% of which are singletons, and roughly 12% rests with the top ten. The CDR3 is 13 residues long. Deletions cut 3 bases from V and 7 bases from J, with 11 bases between. Germline CDR1 is LGHDT and CDR2 is YNNKEL (reference sequence). Concerning this clonotype itself: Its antigen is as yet unknown.

This sequence originates from a girl aged 2 to 10 with multiple sclerosis. The rearrangement links TRBV3-1 to TRBJ2-3; D is unresolved. Sequenced sample: blood. CDR3 protein: CASSQNPANTQYF. CDR3 coding DNA: TGTGCCAGCAGCCAGAACCCAGCTAATACGCAGTATTTT.